One and the same sample provided the 13 T cell receptor beta chains below, sequenced in a study of T cells in Graves' hyperthyroidism and ophthalmopathy. TCR beta CDR3 regions were amplified from RNA transcripts. RT-PCR in the first round (using the HTBI primer set) targeted the TCR CDR3. A single record per CDR3 protein comes from TCRdb applying MiXCR to the multiplex PCR reads. The sample holds about 350,000 distinct CDR3 sequences; roughly 13% are singletons and the top ten take approximately 25%. The material sequenced was blood. The source is a woman in her twenties or thirties with Graves' hyperthyroidism.

This clonotype was seen many times. J is TRBJ2-7 and V is TRBV20-1, with D possibly being TRBD1 or TRBD2 (5 bases each). Deletions cut 3 bases from V and 0 bases from J, with 18 bases between. In germline, CDR1 is DFQATT, CDR2 SNEGSKA (reference sequence). The CDR3 covers 16 residues. This CDR3 is CSASDWGTQSSYEQYF. CDR3 coding DNA: TGCAGTGCTAGCGACTGGGGGACGCAGAGCTCCTACGAGCAGTACTTC.

V gene TRBV11-2 combines with J gene TRBJ1-5; D is uncertain. The V end lost 5 bases, the J end lost 7 bases, and 15 bases lay between the germline ends. The CDR3 contains 14 residues. The germline V gene encodes CDR1 SGHAT and CDR2 FQNNGV. CDR3 nucleotides: TGTGCCAGCAGCCCCGGGAATGTAGTACAGCCCCAGCATTTT. Residues: CASSPGNVVQPQHF.

The chain links TRBV30 to TRBJ1-1; possible D gene TRBD1, 5 bases. V gave up 4 bases and J gave up 6 bases, with 9 bases separating them. Germline CDR1 reads GTSNPN; CDR2 reads SVGIG (reference sequence). The CDR3 covers 11 residues. CDR3 amino acids: CAWMWGAEAFF. CDR3 in DNA: TGTGCCTGGATGTGGGGCGCTGAAGCTTTCTTT.

This clonotype was seen ten or more times. CDR3 in amino acids: CASSLLAGVGEQFF. In DNA, the CDR3 is TGTGCCAGCAGTTTGCTAGCGGGAGTGGGTGAGCAGTTCTTC. The rearrangement links TRBV12-3 or TRBV12-4 to TRBJ2-1; TRBD2 aligns across 10 bases. CDR3 size: 14 residues. The V and J ends lost 3 bases and 9 bases, in that order; junction bases with no gene match: 5.

The rearrangement uses TRBV20-1 and TRBJ2-5; 8 bases map to TRBD2. With 0 bases clipped from V and 4 bases from J, the junction kept 7 bases outside the gene matches. Germline CDR1 and CDR2: DFQATT and SNEGSKA (reference sequence). The CDR3 has 15 amino acids. The CDR3 sequence is CSARDGTGGRETQYF. As DNA, the CDR3 is TGCAGTGCTAGAGACGGTACGGGAGGGCGAGAGACCCAGTACTTC.

The chain is built from TRBV7-2 and TRBJ2-2; D remains ambiguous. Germline V lookup: CDR1 SGHTA, CDR2 FQGNSA. Trimming shortened V by 1 base and J by 13 bases, and 10 bases separated the two germline ends. The CDR3 has 12 amino acids. This CDR3 is CASSLVRTGLFF. DNA for the CDR3: TGTGCCAGCAGCTTAGTTAGGACGGGGCTGTTTTTT. Full variable domain (rest looked up from reference TRBV7-2 and TRBJ2-2): GAGVSQSPSNKVTEKGKDVELRCDPISGHTALYWYRQSLGQGLEFLIYFQGNSAPDKSGLPSDRFSAERTGGSVSTLTIQRTQQEDSAVYLCASSLVRTGLFFGEGSRLTVL.

The rearrangement links TRBV20-1 to TRBJ1-3; D gene uncertain. Germline CDR1 reads DFQATT; CDR2 reads SNEGSKA (reference sequence). V lost 5 bases and J 2 bases, leaving 13 bases between the germline ends. The CDR3 consists of 14 residues. The CDR3 DNA is TGCAGTGCTGAGCGCCCCGGGGCTGGAAACACCATATATTTT. It yields the protein CSAERPGAGNTIYF.

This sequence joins TRBV14 and TRBJ2-7, with 9 nucleotides matching TRBD2. The CDR3 loop spans 15 amino acids. CDR1 and CDR2 (germline): SGHDN, FVKESK. Losses at the gene ends were 4 bases for V and 7 bases for J; bases not matched to a gene: 11. The DNA of the CDR3 is TGTGCCAGCAGCCGCCAGGGGCGGGAGGGCCAAGAGCAGTACTTC. Protein: CASSRQGREGQEQYF.

This clonotype was seen many times. This chain connects TRBV28 to TRBJ1-1, with D unclear. CDR3 length: 14 amino acids. CDR1 MDHEN and CDR2 SYDVKM come from the germline V gene. Trimming left V 2 bases short and J 0 bases short, with 7 bases between. The CDR3 nucleotides are TGTGCCAGCAGTTTAACAGTAGTGAACACTGAAGCTTTCTTT. Protein product: CASSLTVVNTEAFF.

In its sample, this clonotype was seen once. The chain is built from TRBV9 and TRBJ2-1; D might be TRBD1 or TRBD2, each matching 5 bases. This CDR3 comprises 15 residues. Trimming stripped 0 bases from V and 3 bases from J, with 10 bases between. Per germline, CDR1 SGDLS and CDR2 YYNGEE. The CDR3 sequence is CASSVGGADYNEQFF. CDR3 DNA: TGTGCCAGCAGCGTAGGAGGGGCTGACTACAATGAGCAGTTCTTC.

This clonotype came up many times. The CDR3 sequence is CASSYSRDRVQPQHF. CDR3 nucleotides: TGTGCCAGCAGTTACTCGAGGGACAGGGTGCAGCCCCAGCATTTT. The chain is built from TRBV6-2 or TRBV6-3 and TRBJ1-5; 9 nucleotides align to TRBD1. The CDR3 is 15 amino acids. Germline V gene data show CDR1 as MNHEY and CDR2 as SVGEGT. Trimming at V came to 0 bases and at J to 7 bases, leaving 4 bases not matched to a gene.

This clonotype has only a few counts. The chain employs TRBV20-1 and TRBJ1-3; a weak D match, TRBD1 (5 bases). The V end lost 3 bases, the J end lost 3 bases, and 9 bases lay between the germline ends. Germline-derived CDR1 and CDR2 are DFQATT and SNEGSKA (reference sequence). CDR3 length: 13 amino acids. The CDR3 sequence is CSASSGHGNTIYF. The CDR3 DNA follows: TGCAGTGCTAGTTCAGGGCATGGAAACACCATATATTTT.

The gene calls are TRBV11-3 and TRBJ2-2; D gene unclear. V was cut by 2 bases and J by 1 base, with 11 bases left in between. The CDR3 runs 16 residues. CDR1 and CDR2 (germline): SGHNT, YENEEA. The CDR3 is CASSLSYAGNTGELFF. The CDR3 DNA reads TGTGCCAGCAGCTTAAGTTACGCAGGGAACACCGGGGAGCTGTTTTTT.